Described below is a single TCR beta chain sequence and its context. These data originate in a study of blood T cell repertoires in COVID-19. On the study more broadly: The cDNA or gDNA used as material had been derived from T cells, B-cell-depleted T cells, or PBMCs.

Profiled with immunoSEQ multiplex PCR; TCRdb holds only in-frame clones, not every one. The table includes fewer than 100,000 clones, around 79% detected once. The trim removed 4 bases at V and 5 bases at J, leaving 9 bases unmatched. Germline CDR1 is KGHSH and CDR2 is LQKENI. The CDR3 spans 16 residues. Sample: peripheral blood. This chain links TRBV18 with TRBJ2-2, with 8 bases aligning to TRBD1. The TCR comes from a human donor in a cohort sampled during active COVID-19. The CDR3 DNA sequence: TGTGCCAGCTCACGATTCCAGGGGGCTCCTACCGGGGAGCTGTTTTTT. Its translation: CASSRFQGAPTGELFF.